Below are 21 T cell receptor beta chains sequenced from a single sample in a study of T-cell reconstitution after alpha-beta-depleted transplantation in children. Unique molecular identifiers were incorporated when the TCRbeta library was constructed. TCRdb re-called the PCR reads through MiXCR, storing one row per CDR3 protein. The sample contains 600,000 to 800,000 distinct CDR3 sequences, 10% to 15% of which appear only once. The material sequenced was PBMCs, taken before TCRalphabeta/CD19-depleted stem cell transplant. The origin of the receptors is a girl aged 2 to 9 with congenital amegakaryocytic thrombocytopenia, due to receive a stem cell transplant.

The V gene is TRBV5-1, the J gene TRBJ2-3; the match to TRBD2 covers 12 bases. The V and J ends lost 3 bases and 3 bases, in that order; junction bases with no gene match: 11. Germline CDR1 is SGHRS and CDR2 is YFSETQ. The CDR3 has 18 residues. The CDR3 spells CASSWSAFTSGRTDTQYF. CDR3 coding DNA: TGCGCCAGCAGCTGGTCCGCCTTCACTAGCGGGAGGACAGATACGCAGTATTTT. Supplemented by reference TRBV5-1 and TRBJ2-3, the full variable domain reads KAGVTQTPRYLIKTRGQQVTLSCSPISGHRSVSWYQQTPGQGLQFLFEYFSETQRNKGNFPGRFSGRQFSNSRSEMNVSTLELGDSALYLCASSWSAFTSGRTDTQYFGPGTRLTVL.

CDR3 DNA sequence: TGCAGTGCCCCGAGTAGCGGGAGAACAGATACGCAGTATTTT. The encoded protein is CSAPSSGRTDTQYF. The chain employs TRBV20-1 and TRBJ2-3; 9 positions match TRBD2. CDR1 is DFQATT, CDR2 SNEGSKA, per germline (reference sequence). The CDR3 extends over 14 amino acids. The V and J ends lost 6 bases and 3 bases, in that order; junction bases with no gene match: 7.

For this clonotype: A read error is possible here, since a much larger clone lies one base away. This sequence joins TRBV29-1 and TRBJ2-5; D is ambiguous. CDR3 length: 11 residues. Germline CDR1 and CDR2: SQVTM and ANQGSEA. The chain's CDR3 is CSVEDVETQSF. As DNA, the CDR3 is TGCAGCGTTGAAGATGTGGAGACCCAGTCCTTC.

This chain links TRBV28 with TRBJ2-1; D remains unclear. V was clipped by 6 bases and J by 0 bases, with 9 bases between them. The CDR3 has 14 residues. Germline CDR1 reads MDHEN; CDR2 reads SYDVKM. This CDR3 is CASSRPGSYNEQFF. The CDR3 DNA is TGTGCCAGCAGCAGGCCGGGCTCCTACAATGAGCAGTTCTTC.

The chain links TRBV6-5 to TRBJ1-1; possible D gene TRBD1, 5 bases. Deletions cut 4 bases from V and 1 base from J, with 13 bases between. CDR3 length: 15 amino acids. The germline V gene encodes CDR1 MNHEY and CDR2 SVGAGI. The CDR3 DNA reads TGTGCCAGCAGTTCGAATGGGGGAGAGAACACTGAAGCTTTCTTT. It specifies CASSSNGGENTEAFF.

The V gene is TRBV20-1, the J gene TRBJ2-3; D remains unclear. Germline V gives CDR1 DFQATT, CDR2 SNEGSKA (reference sequence). Trimming removed 6 bases at V and 0 bases at J, with 10 bases between. CDR3 size: 13 residues. The CDR3 coding sequence is TGCAGTGCGTGGCGGTATAGCACAGATACGCAGTATTTT. The encoded protein is CSAWRYSTDTQYF.

This clonotype was seen many times. V is TRBV5-1 and J is TRBJ2-1; 7 positions agree with TRBD1. Germline CDR1 reads SGHRS; CDR2 reads YFSETQ. This CDR3 region has 15 residues. The J segment lost 8 bases and the V segment lost 4 bases, leaving 12 bases of the junction unmatched. Here the CDR3 reads CASSLFQGVTDEQFF. The CDR3 bases are TGCGCCAGCAGCCTTTTTCAGGGGGTCACGGATGAGCAGTTCTTC.

The gene calls are TRBV7-9 and TRBJ2-1, with D uncertain. V was trimmed by 3 bases and J by 4 bases, leaving 10 bases between them. Germline CDR1 SEHNR, CDR2 FQNEAQ (reference sequence). There are 14 residues in the CDR3. This CDR3 is CASSFADDYNEQFF. CDR3 coding DNA: TGTGCCAGCAGCTTCGCCGACGATTACAATGAGCAGTTCTTC.

This clonotype was seen a handful of times. This chain uses TRBV7-9 with TRBJ2-7; 8 bases are a match to TRBD2. V gave up 1 base and J gave up 6 bases; unmatched junction bases: 11. Germline lookup yields CDR1 SEHNR and CDR2 FQNEAQ (reference sequence). The CDR3 is 16 residues long. Written as DNA, the CDR3 is TGTGCCAGCAGCTTAGTGCTAGCGGGCTCTGGTGCCGAGCAGTACTTC. Translating gives CASSLVLAGSGAEQYF.

CDR3 nucleotides: TGTGCCAGCAGTCGAACGACAGGGAAGGCGGCCTACGAGCAGTACTTC. Its protein product is CASSRTTGKAAYEQYF. This sequence joins TRBV27 and TRBJ2-7; 7 bases agree with TRBD1. The V gene's germline CDR1 is MNHEY and CDR2 SMNVEV (reference sequence). The CDR3 covers 16 residues. The ends lost 5 bases at V and 2 bases at J; junction bases unmatched: 12.

This clonotype appeared a few times. The chain carries TRBV20-1 and TRBJ2-1; TRBD2 is a possible D gene (6 bases). The CDR3 totals 20 residues. V dropped 0 bases and J dropped 6 bases, with 30 bases sitting between them. CDR1 and CDR2 (germline): DFQATT, SNEGSKA (reference sequence). The CDR3 coding sequence is TGCAGTGCTAGAGATCTCGCGTTGCGAGTAGCGGTGAAAGTACTCAATGAGCAGTTCTTC. This sequence encodes CSARDLALRVAVKVLNEQFF.

The rearrangement links TRBV20-1 to TRBJ2-1; D ambiguous. The CDR3 is 11 residues long. Germline CDR1 DFQATT, CDR2 SNEGSKA (reference sequence). With 6 bases removed from V and 6 bases from J, the gap between germline ends came to 9 bases. The DNA for the CDR3 is TGCAGTGCCACTCTGGCCAATGAGCAGTTCTTC. This translates into CSATLANEQFF.

This clonotype was found many times. This chain connects TRBV20-1 to TRBJ2-7, with D possibly matching TRBD1 (6 bases). The CDR3 is 12 amino acids. Looked up from germline, CDR1 is DFQATT and CDR2 is SNEGSKA (reference sequence). V was clipped by 5 bases and J by 5 bases, with 13 bases between them. The CDR3 DNA follows: TGCAGTGCTCGGACAGAGCTCGACGAGCAGTACTTC. Its protein is CSARTELDEQYF.

This clonotype has more than one count but fewer than ten. The chain is built from TRBV5-1 and TRBJ2-6; 8 bases agree with TRBD1. V trimming: 2 bases; J trimming: 2 bases; junction bases outside the gene matches: 6. Germline CDR1 SGHRS, CDR2 YFSETQ. The CDR3 covers 17 residues. The CDR3 DNA reads as TGCGCCAGCAGCTTATCGACAGGGGTCGCTGGGGCCAACGTCCTGACTTTC. Translating it yields CASSLSTGVAGANVLTF.

This clonotype has at least ten counts. The chain uses TRBV29-1 and TRBJ2-7; no clear D. The germline CDR1 and CDR2 sequences are SQVTM and ANQGSEA. Deletions cut 6 bases from V and 5 bases from J, with 11 bases between. CDR3 length equals 11 residues. CDR3 nucleotides: TGCAGCGTCGACGGGTCTGACGAGCAGTACTTC. Protein product: CSVDGSDEQYF.

This clonotype was detected ten times or more. V usage is TRBV20-1 and J usage is TRBJ2-5; TRBD2 matches at 9 bases. The trim removed 4 bases at V and 2 bases at J, leaving 5 bases unmatched. CDR3 length: 14 residues. The germline gives CDR1 DFQATT, CDR2 SNEGSKA (reference sequence). The CDR3 region is CSAIPTSGQETQYF. The CDR3 DNA follows: TGCAGTGCTATCCCGACTAGCGGACAAGAGACCCAGTACTTC.

This clonotype was seen at least ten times. V usage is TRBV7-9 and J usage is TRBJ2-5, with 7 bases aligning to TRBD1. V lost 5 bases to trimming and J lost 1 base; unmatched junction nucleotides: 4. CDR1 is SEHNR and CDR2 is FQNEAQ in the germline V gene (reference sequence). The CDR3 has 14 amino acids. The CDR3 region is CASSRDRSQETQYF. The CDR3 DNA is TGTGCCAGCAGCCGGGACAGATCCCAAGAGACCCAGTACTTC.

This clonotype was picked up many times. This rearrangement joins TRBV29-1 to TRBJ2-1; 9 bases agree with TRBD2. The V gene end was trimmed by 5 bases and the J gene end by 4 bases; junction bases not matched to a gene: 6. Germline lookup yields CDR1 SQVTM and CDR2 ANQGSEA. The CDR3 runs 14 residues. The CDR3 nucleotides read TGCAGCGTTACTATAGCGGGAGTGTACAATGAGCAGTTCTTC. Its protein is CSVTIAGVYNEQFF.

This clonotype was detected a few times. The rearrangement links TRBV20-1 to TRBJ2-5; 8 bases line up with TRBD1. The germline CDR1 and CDR2 sequences are DFQATT and SNEGSKA (reference sequence). V dropped 5 bases and J dropped 7; count of bases not matched to a gene: 9. This CDR3 region has 13 residues. CDR3 coding DNA: TGCAGTGCTCCTCCCCTCGGGACAGGGACCCAGTACTTC. Protein sequence: CSAPPLGTGTQYF.

At least ten counts were recorded for this clonotype. The chain uses TRBV29-1 and TRBJ2-3; D may correspond to TRBD1 or TRBD2 (5 bases each). Germline CDR1 and CDR2: SQVTM and ANQGSEA. The V gene lost 1 base and the J gene lost 3 bases, with 11 bases spanning the gap. This CDR3 is 14 amino acids long. The CDR3 DNA reads TGCAGCGTTGAAGCGAGGGGAATAACAGATACGCAGTATTTT. Translating it yields CSVEARGITDTQYF.

The sample holds many counts of this clonotype. The chain carries TRBV29-1 and TRBJ2-3, with 9 positions matching TRBD2. This CDR3 spans 15 amino acids. CDR1 SQVTM and CDR2 ANQGSEA come from the germline V gene. V gave up 4 bases and J gave up 1 base; unmatched junction bases: 6. Here the CDR3 DNA reads TGCAGCGTTGGACAGACTAGCGGAGGCACAGATACGCAGTATTTT. This encodes CSVGQTSGGTDTQYF.